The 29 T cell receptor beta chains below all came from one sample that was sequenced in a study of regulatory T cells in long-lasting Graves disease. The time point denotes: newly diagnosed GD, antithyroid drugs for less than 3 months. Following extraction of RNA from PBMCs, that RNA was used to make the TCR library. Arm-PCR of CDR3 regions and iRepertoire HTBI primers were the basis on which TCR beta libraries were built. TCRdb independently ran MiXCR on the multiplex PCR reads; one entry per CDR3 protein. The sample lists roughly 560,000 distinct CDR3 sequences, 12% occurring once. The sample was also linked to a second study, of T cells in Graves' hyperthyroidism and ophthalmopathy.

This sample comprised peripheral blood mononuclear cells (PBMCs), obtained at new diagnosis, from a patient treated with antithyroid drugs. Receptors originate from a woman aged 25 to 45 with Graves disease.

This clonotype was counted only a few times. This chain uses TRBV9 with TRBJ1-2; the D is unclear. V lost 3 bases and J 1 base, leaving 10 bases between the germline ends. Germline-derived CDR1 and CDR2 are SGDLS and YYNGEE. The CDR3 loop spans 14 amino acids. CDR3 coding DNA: TGTGCCAGCAGCGCCCTGGGTAATAACTATGGCTACACCTTC. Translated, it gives CASSALGNNYGYTF.

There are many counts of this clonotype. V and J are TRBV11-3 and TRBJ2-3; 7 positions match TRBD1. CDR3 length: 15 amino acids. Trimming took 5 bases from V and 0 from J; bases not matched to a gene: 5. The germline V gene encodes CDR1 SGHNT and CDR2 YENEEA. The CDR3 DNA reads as TGTGCCAGCAGCCACTCCAGGGGGAGCACAGATACGCAGTATTTT. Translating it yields CASSHSRGSTDTQYF.

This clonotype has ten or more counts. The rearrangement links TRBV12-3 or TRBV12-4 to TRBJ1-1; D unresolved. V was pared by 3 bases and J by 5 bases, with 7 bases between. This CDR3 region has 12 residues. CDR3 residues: CASSFIFTEAFF. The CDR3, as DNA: TGTGCCAGCAGTTTTATATTTACTGAAGCTTTCTTT.

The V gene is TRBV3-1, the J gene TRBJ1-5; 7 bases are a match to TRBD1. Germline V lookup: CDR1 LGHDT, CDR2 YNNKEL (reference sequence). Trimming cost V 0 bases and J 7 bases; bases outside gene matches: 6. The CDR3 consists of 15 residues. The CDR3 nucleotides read TGTGCCAGCAGCCAAGATACAGGGGCCCACCAGCCCCAGCATTTT. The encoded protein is CASSQDTGAHQPQHF.

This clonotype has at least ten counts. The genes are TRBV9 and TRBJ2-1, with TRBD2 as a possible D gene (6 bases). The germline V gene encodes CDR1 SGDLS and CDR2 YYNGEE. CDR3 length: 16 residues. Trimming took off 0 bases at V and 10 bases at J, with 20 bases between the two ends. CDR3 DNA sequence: TGTGCCAGCAGCGTAGGCGGCGGGACGATGGTATGGGAGCAGTTCTTC. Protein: CASSVGGGTMVWEQFF.

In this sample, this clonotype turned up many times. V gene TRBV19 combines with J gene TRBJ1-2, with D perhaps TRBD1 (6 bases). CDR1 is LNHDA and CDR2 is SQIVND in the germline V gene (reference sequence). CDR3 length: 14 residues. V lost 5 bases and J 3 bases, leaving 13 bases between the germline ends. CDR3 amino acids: CASSQGRRDYGYTF. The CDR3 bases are TGTGCCAGTAGTCAGGGGCGGCGGGACTATGGCTACACCTTC.

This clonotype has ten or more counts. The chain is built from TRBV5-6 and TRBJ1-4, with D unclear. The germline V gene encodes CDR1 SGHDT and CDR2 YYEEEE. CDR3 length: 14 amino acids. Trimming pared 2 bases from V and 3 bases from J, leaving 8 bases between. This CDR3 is CASSFTAANEKLFF. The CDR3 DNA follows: TGTGCCAGCAGCTTCACCGCCGCTAATGAAAAACTGTTTTTT.

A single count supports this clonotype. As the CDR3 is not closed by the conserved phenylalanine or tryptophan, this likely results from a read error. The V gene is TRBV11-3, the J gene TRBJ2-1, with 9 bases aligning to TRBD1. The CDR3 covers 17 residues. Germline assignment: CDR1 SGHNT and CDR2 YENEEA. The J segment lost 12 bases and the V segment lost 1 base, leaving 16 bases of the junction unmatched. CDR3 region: CASSLGPGTGYLSWQFL. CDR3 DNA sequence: TGTGCCAGCAGCTTAGGCCCCGGGACAGGGTATTTAAGTTGGCAGTTCTTG.

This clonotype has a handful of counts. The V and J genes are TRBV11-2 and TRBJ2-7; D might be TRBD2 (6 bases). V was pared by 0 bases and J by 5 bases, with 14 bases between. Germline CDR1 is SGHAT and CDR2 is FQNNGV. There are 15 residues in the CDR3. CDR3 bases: TGTGCCAGCAGCTTAGATCTTGGGGTAGCGGACGAGCAGTACTTC. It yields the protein CASSLDLGVADEQYF.

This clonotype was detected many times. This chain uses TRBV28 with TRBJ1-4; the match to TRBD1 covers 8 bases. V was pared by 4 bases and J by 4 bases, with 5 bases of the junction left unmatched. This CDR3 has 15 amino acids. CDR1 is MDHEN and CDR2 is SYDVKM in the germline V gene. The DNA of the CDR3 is TGTGCCAGCAGTTGGGACAGGAATCTTAATGAAAAACTGTTTTTT. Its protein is CASSWDRNLNEKLFF.

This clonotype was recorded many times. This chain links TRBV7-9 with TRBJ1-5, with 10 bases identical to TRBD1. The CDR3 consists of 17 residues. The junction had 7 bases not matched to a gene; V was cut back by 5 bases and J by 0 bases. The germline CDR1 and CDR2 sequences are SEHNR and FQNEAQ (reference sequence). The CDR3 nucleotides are TGTGCCAGCAGCCCGGGACAGGGGAGTGCTAGCAATCAGCCCCAGCATTTT. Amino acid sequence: CASSPGQGSASNQPQHF.

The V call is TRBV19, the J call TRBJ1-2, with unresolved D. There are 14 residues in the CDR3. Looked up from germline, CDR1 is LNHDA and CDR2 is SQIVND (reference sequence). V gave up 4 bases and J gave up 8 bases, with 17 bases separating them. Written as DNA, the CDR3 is TGTGCCAGTAGTACCGCCGGGCCCGGCAAGGGCTACACCTTC. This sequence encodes CASSTAGPGKGYTF.

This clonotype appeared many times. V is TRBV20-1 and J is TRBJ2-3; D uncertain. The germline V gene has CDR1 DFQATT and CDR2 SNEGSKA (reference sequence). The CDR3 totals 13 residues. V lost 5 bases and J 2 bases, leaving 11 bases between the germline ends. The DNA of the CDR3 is TGCAGTGCTCTCGTTCGGTCCACAGATACGCAGTATTTT. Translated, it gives CSALVRSTDTQYF.

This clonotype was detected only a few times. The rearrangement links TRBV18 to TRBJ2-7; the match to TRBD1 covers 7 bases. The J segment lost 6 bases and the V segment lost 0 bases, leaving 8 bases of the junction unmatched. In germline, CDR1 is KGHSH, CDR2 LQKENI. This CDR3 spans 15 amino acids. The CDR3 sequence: CASSPPVRGLGEQYF. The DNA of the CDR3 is TGTGCCAGCTCACCACCGGTTAGGGGGCTAGGCGAGCAGTACTTC. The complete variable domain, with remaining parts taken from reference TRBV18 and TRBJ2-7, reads NAGVMQNPRHLVRRRGQEARLRCSPMKGHSHVYWYRQLPEEGLKFMVYLQKENIIDESGMPKERFSAEFPKEGPSILRIQQVVRGDSAAYFCASSPPVRGLGEQYFGPGTRLTVT.

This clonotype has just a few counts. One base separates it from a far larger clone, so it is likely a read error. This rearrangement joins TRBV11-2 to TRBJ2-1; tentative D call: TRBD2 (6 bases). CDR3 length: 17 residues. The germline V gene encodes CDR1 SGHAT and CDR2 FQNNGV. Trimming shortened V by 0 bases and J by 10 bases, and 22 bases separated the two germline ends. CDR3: CASSLDSGVYLHYEQFF. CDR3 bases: TGTGCCAGCAGCTTAGATTCGGGGGTCTACCTCCACTACGAGCAGTTCTTC. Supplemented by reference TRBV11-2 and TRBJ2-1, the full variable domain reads EAGVAQSPRYKIIEKRQSVAFWCNPISGHATLYWYQQILGQGPKLLIQFQNNGVVDDSQLPKDRFSAERLKGVDSTLKIQPAKLEDSAVYLCASSLDSGVYLHYEQFFGPGTRLTVL.

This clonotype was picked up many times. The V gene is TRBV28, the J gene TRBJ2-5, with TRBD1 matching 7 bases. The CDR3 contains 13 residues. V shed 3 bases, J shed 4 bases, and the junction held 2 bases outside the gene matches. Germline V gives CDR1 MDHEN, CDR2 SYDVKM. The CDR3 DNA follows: TGTGCCAGCAGTTTGACAGGGCTAGAGACCCAGTACTTC. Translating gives CASSLTGLETQYF.

CDR3 region: CASSQVDPRTGGNQPQHF. Here the CDR3 DNA reads TGCGCCAGCAGCCAAGTAGACCCTCGGACAGGGGGCAATCAGCCCCAGCATTTT. V gene TRBV4-1 combines with J gene TRBJ1-5, with TRBD1 identical over 9 bases. With 1 base clipped from V and 2 bases from J, the junction kept 9 bases outside the gene matches. Germline-derived CDR1 and CDR2 are MGHRA and YSYEKL. The CDR3 has 18 amino acids.

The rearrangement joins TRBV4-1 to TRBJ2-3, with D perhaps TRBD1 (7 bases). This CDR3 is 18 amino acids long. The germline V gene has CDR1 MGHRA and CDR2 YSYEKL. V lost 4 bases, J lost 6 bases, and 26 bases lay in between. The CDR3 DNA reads TGCGCCAGCAGCCGCTCCGGGGGCCGACAGGGAGGAAGGGATACGCAGTATTTT. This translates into CASSRSGGRQGGRDTQYF.

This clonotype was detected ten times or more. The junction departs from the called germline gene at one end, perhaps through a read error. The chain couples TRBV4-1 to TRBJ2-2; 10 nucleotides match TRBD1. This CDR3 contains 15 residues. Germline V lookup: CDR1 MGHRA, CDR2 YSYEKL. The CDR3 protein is CASSAGQGNTGELFF. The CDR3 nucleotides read TGTGCCAGCAGCGCGGGACAGGGGAATACCGGGGAGCTGTTTTTT.

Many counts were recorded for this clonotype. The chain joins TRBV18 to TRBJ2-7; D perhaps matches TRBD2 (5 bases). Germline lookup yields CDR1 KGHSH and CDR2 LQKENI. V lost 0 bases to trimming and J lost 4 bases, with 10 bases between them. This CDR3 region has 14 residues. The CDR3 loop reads CASSPPGIEYEQYF. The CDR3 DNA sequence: TGTGCCAGCTCACCACCCGGGATCGAGTACGAGCAGTACTTC.

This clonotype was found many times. As DNA, the CDR3 is TGCAGCGGCATGCGGGAGAACGGGTACGAGCAGTACTTC. As protein: CSGMRENGYEQYF. The chain has TRBV29-1 and TRBJ2-7, with TRBD2 identical over 7 bases. The V gene's germline CDR1 is SQVTM and CDR2 ANQGSEA. V was clipped by 7 bases and J by 4 bases; unmatched bases: 10. The CDR3 has 13 amino acids.

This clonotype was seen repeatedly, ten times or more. The CDR3 loop reads CASSFTIGEKLFF. The DNA for the CDR3 is TGTGCCAGCAGCTTCACTATCGGGGAAAAACTGTTTTTT. The chain employs TRBV7-8 and TRBJ1-4; no definite D call. Germline-derived CDR1 and CDR2 are SGHVS and FQNEAQ. The CDR3 has 13 residues. The V end was cut by 3 bases, the J end by 8 bases, with 10 bases between.

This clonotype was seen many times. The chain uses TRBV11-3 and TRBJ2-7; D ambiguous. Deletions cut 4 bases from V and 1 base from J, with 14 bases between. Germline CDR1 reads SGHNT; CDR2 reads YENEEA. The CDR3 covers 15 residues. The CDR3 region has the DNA TGTGCCAGCAGCTATAGGGCCGTGGGGTCCTACGAGCAGTACTTC. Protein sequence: CASSYRAVGSYEQYF.

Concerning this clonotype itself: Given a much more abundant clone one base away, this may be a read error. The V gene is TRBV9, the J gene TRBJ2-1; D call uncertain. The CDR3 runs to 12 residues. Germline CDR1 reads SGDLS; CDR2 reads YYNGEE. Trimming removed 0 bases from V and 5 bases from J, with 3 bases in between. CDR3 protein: CASSVGHNEQFF. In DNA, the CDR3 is TGTGCCAGCAGCGTAGGGCACAATGAGCAGTTCTTC.

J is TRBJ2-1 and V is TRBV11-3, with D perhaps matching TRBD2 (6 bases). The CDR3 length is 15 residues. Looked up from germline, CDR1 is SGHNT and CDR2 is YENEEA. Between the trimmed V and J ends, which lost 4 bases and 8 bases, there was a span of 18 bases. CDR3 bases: TGTGCCAGCAGCTCAATTAAGGAGGGTGGCCATGAGCAGTTCTTC. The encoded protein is CASSSIKEGGHEQFF.

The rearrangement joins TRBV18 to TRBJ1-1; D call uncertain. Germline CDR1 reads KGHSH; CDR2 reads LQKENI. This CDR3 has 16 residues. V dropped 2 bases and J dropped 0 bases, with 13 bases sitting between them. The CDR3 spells CASSPGQVLLNTEAFF. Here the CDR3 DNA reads TGTGCCAGCTCACCAGGGCAGGTCCTTCTGAACACTGAAGCTTTCTTT.

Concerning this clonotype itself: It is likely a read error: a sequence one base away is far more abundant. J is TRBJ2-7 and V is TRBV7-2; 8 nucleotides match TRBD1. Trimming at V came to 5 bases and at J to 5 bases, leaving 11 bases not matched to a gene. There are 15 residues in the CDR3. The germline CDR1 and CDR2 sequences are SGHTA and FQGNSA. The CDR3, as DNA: TGTGCCAGCAGCCAGGGATGTGACAGGGGTAACGAGCAGTACTTC. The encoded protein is CASSQGCDRGNEQYF. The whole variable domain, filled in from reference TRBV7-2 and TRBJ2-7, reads GAGVSQSPSNKVTEKGKDVELRCDPISGHTALYWYRQSLGQGLEFLIYFQGNSAPDKSGLPSDRFSAERTGGSVSTLTIQRTQQEDSAVYLCASSQGCDRGNEQYFGPGTRLTVT.

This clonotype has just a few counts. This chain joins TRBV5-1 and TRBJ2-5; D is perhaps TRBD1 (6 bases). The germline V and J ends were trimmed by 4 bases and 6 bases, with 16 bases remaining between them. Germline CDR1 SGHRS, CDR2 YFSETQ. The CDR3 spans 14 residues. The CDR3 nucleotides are TGCGCCAGCAGCCGTGATACAGGGTCGCAGACCCAGTACTTC. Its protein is CASSRDTGSQTQYF.

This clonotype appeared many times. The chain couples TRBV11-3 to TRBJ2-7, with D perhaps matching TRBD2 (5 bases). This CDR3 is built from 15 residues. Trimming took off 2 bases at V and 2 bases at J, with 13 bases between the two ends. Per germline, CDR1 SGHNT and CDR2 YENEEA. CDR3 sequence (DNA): TGTGCCAGCAGCTTAAACGGAGCGGAGGCCTACGAGCAGTACTTC. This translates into CASSLNGAEAYEQYF.